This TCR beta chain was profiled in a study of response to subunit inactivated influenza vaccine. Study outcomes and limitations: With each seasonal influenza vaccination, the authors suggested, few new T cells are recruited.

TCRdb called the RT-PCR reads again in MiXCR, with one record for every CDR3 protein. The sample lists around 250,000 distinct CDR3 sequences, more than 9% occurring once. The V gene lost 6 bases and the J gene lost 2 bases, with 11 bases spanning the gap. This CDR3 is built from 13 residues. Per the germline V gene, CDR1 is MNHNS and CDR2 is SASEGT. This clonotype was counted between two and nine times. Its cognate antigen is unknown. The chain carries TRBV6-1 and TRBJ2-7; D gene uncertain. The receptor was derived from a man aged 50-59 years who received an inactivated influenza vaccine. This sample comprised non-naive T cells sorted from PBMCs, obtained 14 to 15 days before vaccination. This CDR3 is CASRGQQAYEQYF. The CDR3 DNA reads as TGTGCCAGCAGAGGTCAGCAAGCCTACGAGCAGTACTTC.